This T cell receptor (beta chain) was documented in a study of neurological immune-mediated disorders (dated by TCRdb to the late 2010s). Study-level background: The study compared peripheral blood TCR-beta repertoires of HTLV-I-associated myelopathy (HAM/TSP) patients, multiple sclerosis patients and healthy controls using UMI-based sequencing. Alongside PBMC samples, the set of some 98 TCR-beta libraries contained longitudinal samples, technical triplicates, and paired CD4+ and CD8+ T-cell subsets that had been sorted. The cohort comprised 68 subjects: approximately 15 HAM/TSP patients, 35 or so multiple sclerosis patients and approximately 20 healthy controls. Overall results and qualifications from the work: TCR clonal expansion was highest in HAM/TSP patients and lowest in MS patients, with MS patients falling below even healthy controls. Expanded clones from different subjects shared no identical CDR3 amino acid sequences, which suggests that TCR-beta repertoires were private in all groups.

This clonotype was seen at least ten times. It lacks a known antigen. Nothing much larger sits one base from this clone, and base qualities are not available. The healthy controls were volunteers from a blood bank in Maryland, USA. Unsorted PBMC libraries were generated from 2 million PBMCs stored in RNAlater at -80 °C until RNA extraction. PBMCs were separated from peripheral blood using Ficoll-Hypaque density gradient centrifugation and then cryopreserved in liquid nitrogen. V and J are truncated by 1 base and 6 bases respectively, leaving an intervening sequence of 13 bases. The germline V gene (reference sequence) supplies CDR1 LGHDT and CDR2 YNNKEL. The CDR3 sequence holds 15 residues, the cysteine and phenylalanine included. Only CDR3 DNA is held: 45 bases, read in frame from base 1. cDNA was synthesized by template-switch 5'RACE using a primer carrying a 10-nucleotide random unique molecular identifier by which each TCR transcript was tagged. Every sequencing run covered 15-18 subjects and yielded more than 180 million TCR-beta sequences. Total RNA was extracted with the RNeasy kit. Using the KAPA Real-time Library Amplification kit, TCR-beta VDJ regions were amplified with primers for the TCR constant region and the 5'RACE anchor. A first PCR added sample indexes and Illumina adaptors, and a second PCR then raised library yield. After Ampure bead purification, the roughly 650 bp TCR product was size-selected on a 2% E-gel SizeSelection system. Before pooling, libraries had their quality checked on a Bioanalyzer, their concentration measured with Qubit, and their quantity determined with the Kapa Library Quantification kit. An Illumina HiSeq 2500 sequenced the libraries paired-end 2 x 150 bp. To increase sequence diversity, roughly 23-30% phiX was spiked into each library pool. Concerning the study's data processing: Quality-filtered reads were processed with the UMI-based MiGEC pipeline, and over 75% of raw TCR sequences were removed by the MiGEC pipeline during error correction. IMGT germline references were used for alignment of VDJ genes, and clonotypes were defined by a unique CDR3 amino acid sequence together with V-J genes. Clonal expansion, Shannon diversity and CDR3 relatedness were evaluated with VDJtools (CalcPairwiseDistances, ClusterSamples), while phylogenetic trees were built in CLCbio workbench. Expanded clones were defined as having at least 8 unique UMIs, based on coefficient-of-variation modelling across technical triplicates. TCRdb redid the processing of the public reads, applying fastp at Q25 and MiXCR, and retained in-frame beta chains. Each CDR3 protein appears once, grouped with its most common genes and DNA. The V and J calls follow TCRdb's processing rather than the paper's. This sample lists tens of thousands of distinct CDR3 sequences; roughly 10% were detected once. The ten largest clones take up 1.7% of the sample.

The chain joins TRBV3-1 to TRBJ2-1; a confident D gene designation cannot be given. Sample: PBMCs. The clonotype was recovered from a man aged 50 to 60 in good health. The nucleotide sequence reads as follows: TGTGCCAGCAGCCAAGGTCCGCACCCCTTCAATGAGCAGTTCTTC. Its protein product is CASSQGPHPFNEQFF.